These 32 T cell receptor beta chains came from one sample sequenced in a study of T cell responses to AZD1222 COVID-19 vaccine. Method: immunoSEQ multiplex PCR; TCRdb's copy keeps in-frame clones and lacks some. The sample holds fewer than 140,000 clones, roughly 90% seen once. Sample: peripheral blood, taken on day 0 of AZD1222 vaccination. All receptors come from an adult in good health.

A few counts support this clone. The chain links TRBV28 to TRBJ2-7; perhaps TRBD1 as D (6 bases). Germline V gives CDR1 MDHEN, CDR2 SYDVKM. The CDR3 has 13 residues. V was shortened by 10 bases and J by 2 bases, with 15 bases between the two germline ends. The CDR3 DNA is TGTGCCACGGTACCCGGACAGACCTACGAGCAGTACTTC. This gives the protein CATVPGQTYEQYF.

The chain carries TRBV25-1 and TRBJ2-7; a weak D match, TRBD2 (5 bases). Germline V gene data show CDR1 as MGHDK and CDR2 as SYGVNS. The CDR3 runs to 16 residues. Trimming took 1 base from V and 2 from J, leaving 15 bases between them. CDR3 sequence: CASSESGIARPYEQYF. CDR3 DNA sequence: TGTGCCAGCAGTGAATCCGGAATAGCGCGACCCTACGAGCAGTACTTC.

In DNA, the CDR3 is TGCGCCAGCAGCTTGACCGGGAGTGCTACCGGGGAGCTGTTTTTT. Translation: CASSLTGSATGELFF. The J gene is TRBJ2-2, the V gene TRBV5-1; TRBD2 is a possible D gene (6 bases). The V gene's germline CDR1 is SGHRS and CDR2 YFSETQ. Trimming took 1 base from V and 5 from J, leaving 12 bases between them. This CDR3 region has 15 residues. The variable domain in full, with the rest retrieved from reference TRBV5-1 and TRBJ2-2, is KAGVTQTPRYLIKTRGQQVTLSCSPISGHRSVSWYQQTPGQGLQFLFEYFSETQRNKGNFPGRFSGRQFSNSRSEMNVSTLELGDSALYLCASSLTGSATGELFFGEGSRLTVL.

This CDR3 reads CASSLSGRVGETQYF. Here the CDR3 DNA reads TGTGCCAGCAGCCTTAGCGGGAGGGTAGGAGAGACCCAGTACTTC. The J gene is TRBJ2-5, the V gene TRBV6-5, with TRBD2 matching over 11 bases. The V and J ends lost 6 bases and 4 bases, in that order; junction bases with no gene match: 7. Germline lookup yields CDR1 MNHEY and CDR2 SVGAGI. This CDR3 comprises 15 residues.

Only one count was recorded for this clone. The chain has TRBV6-2 or TRBV6-3 and TRBJ1-2; D unclear. Germline V CDR1 and CDR2: MNHEY, SVGEGT. The germline V and J ends were trimmed by 5 bases and 2 bases, with 9 bases remaining between them. CDR3 length: 13 residues. DNA of the CDR3: TGTGCCAGCAGTCCGGACGGGAACTATGGCTACACCTTC. Residues: CASSPDGNYGYTF.

The chain joins TRBV3-1 (or the pseudogene TRBV3-2) to TRBJ1-5; D remains unclear. The CDR3 is made up of 14 amino acids. In germline, CDR1 is LGHDT, CDR2 YNNKEL (reference sequence). V lost 4 bases to trimming and J lost 3 bases, with 10 bases between them. CDR3 DNA: TGTGCCAGCAGCCCGGCAGCAGACAATCAGCCCCAGCATTTT. This codes for CASSPAADNQPQHF.

The rearrangement joins TRBV7-9 to TRBJ1-2, with a possible D match to TRBD1 (6 bases). Trimming shortened V by 1 base and J by 4 bases, and 13 bases separated the two germline ends. CDR1 and CDR2 (germline): SEHNR, FQNEAQ (reference sequence). This CDR3 spans 15 amino acids. DNA for the CDR3: TGTGCCAGCAGCTTAGAAGAGGCAGGGGCCTATGGCTACACCTTC. As protein: CASSLEEAGAYGYTF.

This clone was seen a handful of times. The chain links TRBV23-1 to TRBJ2-7; D possibly corresponds to TRBD1 (5 bases). TRBV23-1 is an open reading frame whose function is uncertain. The ends were cut back, 0 bases at V and 5 bases at J, with 14 bases in the middle. The CDR3 is 15 amino acids. The CDR3 DNA follows: TGCGCCAGCAGTCAATCTGGCTTATGGGGCAACGAGCAGTACTTC. This encodes CASSQSGLWGNEQYF.

Written as DNA, the CDR3 is TGTGCCAGCAGCCCACCCTCGGCGGGTTACAATGAGCAGTTCTTC. It encodes CASSPPSAGYNEQFF. This chain joins TRBV4-2 and TRBJ2-1; possibly TRBD2 for D (5 bases). The CDR3 runs 15 residues. Trimming took off 4 bases at V and 4 bases at J, with 14 bases between the two ends. Germline CDR1 is LGHNA and CDR2 is YNFKEQ.

V is TRBV6-5 and J is TRBJ1-6, with D possibly matching TRBD1 (5 bases). The CDR3 extends over 15 amino acids. Trimming took 0 bases from V and 7 from J, leaving 10 bases between them. Germline V gives CDR1 MNHEY, CDR2 SVGAGI. DNA of the CDR3: TGTGCCAGCAGTTACTCGGAGACAGAGAATTCACCCCTCCACTTT. Its translation is CASSYSETENSPLHF.

This clone has only one observation. The chain links TRBV5-1 to TRBJ2-1; 11 bases map to TRBD2. The germline V gene encodes CDR1 SGHRS and CDR2 YFSETQ. CDR3 length: 15 residues. J gave up 4 bases and V 5 bases, and 5 bases lay outside the gene matches. Written as DNA, the CDR3 is TGCGCCAGCAGACTCGGGACTAGCGGTTACAATGAGCAGTTCTTC. Its protein is CASRLGTSGYNEQFF.

In its sample, this clone was seen once. CDR3 nucleotides: TGCGCCAGCAGCCAAGGGGACAGGGGAAACTATGGCTACACCTTC. Encoded protein: CASSQGDRGNYGYTF. The chain links TRBV4-1 to TRBJ1-2, with 10 bases matching TRBD1. Germline CDR1 and CDR2: MGHRA and YSYEKL. After removal of 1 base from V and 2 bases from J, the junction contained 1 base not matched to a gene. This CDR3 comprises 15 residues.

V usage is TRBV7-8 and J usage is TRBJ1-4; 8 nucleotides line up with TRBD1. The germline V gene encodes CDR1 SGHVS and CDR2 FQNEAQ. The ends lost 5 bases at V and 8 bases at J; junction bases unmatched: 10. CDR3 length: 15 amino acids. For the CDR3, the DNA is TGTGCCAGCAGCCGTACAGGGGGAAAGGCCGAAAAACTGTTTTTT. This sequence encodes CASSRTGGKAEKLFF.

This sequence joins TRBV28 and TRBJ2-7; D is uncertain. The CDR3 spans 14 residues. Germline V lookup: CDR1 MDHEN, CDR2 SYDVKM. V was clipped by 6 bases and J by 2 bases, with 14 bases between them. The DNA of the CDR3 is TGTGCCAGCAGCTTTGTCGACCCCGCCTACGAGCAGTACTTC. It translates to CASSFVDPAYEQYF.

The chain employs TRBV24-1 and TRBJ2-1; TRBD2 matches 11 bases. CDR1 is KGHDR, CDR2 SFDVKD, per germline. This CDR3 is built from 13 residues. The junction had 2 bases not matched to a gene; V was cut back by 11 bases and J by 3 bases. The CDR3 is CAIGTSGYNEQFF. The CDR3 region has the DNA TGTGCCATCGGGACTAGCGGCTACAATGAGCAGTTCTTC.

The chain has TRBV4-3 and TRBJ2-1; TRBD1 aligns across 8 bases. The V and J ends lost 3 bases and 4 bases, in that order; junction bases with no gene match: 5. The CDR3 is made up of 15 amino acids. In germline, CDR1 is LGHNA, CDR2 YSLEER. The CDR3 coding sequence is TGCGCCAGCAGCCAGAACAGGGGGAGGTACAATGAGCAGTTCTTC. This codes for CASSQNRGRYNEQFF.

The genes are TRBV7-2 and TRBJ1-2; tentative D call: TRBD1 (5 bases). Germline V gene lookup returns CDR1 SGHTA and CDR2 FQGNSA. The CDR3 has 14 amino acids. The germline V and J ends were trimmed by 2 bases and 6 bases, with 13 bases remaining between them. CDR3 protein: CASSLPQGRHGYTF. CDR3 coding DNA: TGTGCCAGCAGCTTACCCCAGGGCAGGCATGGCTACACCTTC.

The sample holds one count of this clone. The chain combines TRBV28 with TRBJ1-2; D perhaps matches TRBD1 (6 bases). The CDR3 spans 14 residues. Per the germline V gene, CDR1 is MDHEN and CDR2 is SYDVKM. The V end lost 4 bases, the J end lost 4 bases, and 13 bases lay between the germline ends. CDR3 DNA sequence: TGTGCCAGCAGTTCCCGGACAGCTACCTATGGCTACACCTTC. It specifies CASSSRTATYGYTF.

The chain links TRBV5-5 to TRBJ2-1, with TRBD2 matching over 8 bases. The CDR3 runs to 14 residues. V dropped 0 bases and J dropped 10; count of bases not matched to a gene: 6. Per germline, CDR1 SGHKS and CDR2 YYEKEE (reference sequence). The CDR3 is CASSLVGRAREQFF. CDR3 sequence (DNA): TGTGCCAGCAGCTTGGTCGGGAGGGCGAGGGAGCAGTTCTTC.

This sequence joins TRBV2 and TRBJ1-2; D unclear. The V and J ends lost 4 bases and 4 bases respectively, with 10 bases between them. Germline V CDR1 and CDR2: SNHLY, FYNNEI. This CDR3 spans 13 amino acids. The CDR3 DNA is TGTGCCAGCAGTGTGGCCGCAACCTATGGCTACACCTTC. It yields the protein CASSVAATYGYTF.

Only one count was recorded for this clone. V gene TRBV5-1 combines with J gene TRBJ1-5; D perhaps matches TRBD1 (6 bases). The length of the CDR3 is 15 residues. Germline CDR1 is SGHRS and CDR2 is YFSETQ. V was cut by 0 bases and J by 4 bases, with 11 bases left in between. Here the CDR3 reads CASSLDGQTNQPQHF. CDR3 in DNA: TGCGCCAGCAGCTTGGATGGACAGACTAATCAGCCCCAGCATTTT.

The CDR3 nucleotides read TGTGCCAGCAGCCAAGTAGCGGGGCACTACGAGCAGTACTTC. It specifies CASSQVAGHYEQYF. V gene TRBV3-1 (or the pseudogene TRBV3-2) combines with J gene TRBJ2-7; the match to TRBD2 covers 8 bases. The J segment lost 3 bases and the V segment lost 1 base, leaving 2 bases of the junction unmatched. Germline CDR1 and CDR2: LGHDT and YNNKEL (reference sequence). The CDR3 loop spans 14 amino acids.

This chain joins TRBV9 and TRBJ2-5, with no clear D. V dropped 7 bases and J dropped 5 bases, with 18 bases sitting between them. The germline CDR1 and CDR2 sequences are SGDLS and YYNGEE. This CDR3 spans 14 amino acids. The CDR3: CASGAGFYGETQYF. The CDR3 bases are TGTGCCAGCGGCGCCGGATTTTATGGTGAGACCCAGTACTTC.

The V and J genes are TRBV18 and TRBJ1-2; possibly TRBD1 for D (5 bases). V lost 0 bases and J 4 bases, leaving 9 bases between the germline ends. CDR3 length: 14 amino acids. CDR1 KGHSH and CDR2 LQKENI come from the germline V gene. The CDR3 spells CASSPPNRSYGYTF. CDR3 sequence (DNA): TGTGCCAGCTCACCACCGAACAGGAGCTATGGCTACACCTTC.

The J gene is TRBJ2-7, the V gene TRBV5-1; perhaps TRBD1 as D (6 bases). Trimming left V 3 bases short and J 5 bases short, with 6 bases between. The V gene's germline CDR1 is SGHRS and CDR2 YFSETQ. The CDR3 is made up of 11 amino acids. In DNA form, the CDR3 reads TGCGCCAGCAGCTCAGGGGACGAGCAGTACTTC. Translated, it gives CASSSGDEQYF.

The V call is TRBV18, the J call TRBJ1-1; D is perhaps TRBD1 (5 bases). Trimming cost V 4 bases and J 2 bases, with 8 bases left between them. CDR3 size: 13 residues. CDR1 and CDR2 (germline): KGHSH, LQKENI. CDR3 loop: CASSQGQNTEAFF. CDR3 nucleotides: TGTGCCAGCTCACAAGGACAAAACACTGAAGCTTTCTTT.

This clone was recorded once. The chain recombines TRBV6-5 with TRBJ1-5, with 7 bases fitting TRBD1. The CDR3 runs 15 residues. Germline CDR1 and CDR2: MNHEY and SVGAGI. The trim removed 6 bases at V and 3 bases at J, leaving 8 bases unmatched. CDR3 loop: CASRQGGANNQPQHF. The CDR3 DNA follows: TGTGCCAGCAGGCAAGGGGGCGCGAACAATCAGCCCCAGCATTTT.

V is TRBV7-2 and J is TRBJ2-7; D possibly corresponds to TRBD1 (5 bases). Germline CDR1 is SGHTA and CDR2 is FQGNSA. This CDR3 comprises 15 residues. V was cut by 3 bases and J by 2 bases, with 14 bases left in between. Written as DNA, the CDR3 is TGTGCCAGCAGCTTTGGGCCAGGGAAAACCTACGAGCAGTACTTC. Encoded protein: CASSFGPGKTYEQYF.

The chain couples TRBV5-1 to TRBJ1-4, with D unclear. The CDR3 consists of 17 residues. Germline V lookup: CDR1 SGHRS, CDR2 YFSETQ. The ends were cut back, 0 bases at V and 0 bases at J, with 12 bases in the middle. This CDR3 is CASSLAGQPATNEKLFF. The DNA of the CDR3 is TGCGCCAGCAGCTTGGCAGGCCAGCCTGCAACTAATGAAAAACTGTTTTTT.

The chain joins TRBV21-1 to TRBJ2-7; the D segment call TRBD1 is taken from the table without a DNA check. TRBV21-1 is noted as a pseudogene. The CDR3 length is 14 residues. The CDR3 nucleotides read TGTGCCAGCAGCAGGGGGACAGGGTCGTCGGAGCAGTACTTC. Amino acids: CASSRGTGSSEQYF.

The CDR3 region is CASSLRGAGGDQPQHF. Here the CDR3 DNA reads TGTGCCAGCAGCTTACGGGGGGCAGGGGGCGATCAGCCCCAGCATTTT. V gene TRBV7-9 combines with J gene TRBJ1-5, with 8 bases fitting TRBD1. In germline, CDR1 is SEHNR, CDR2 FQNEAQ (reference sequence). With 2 bases clipped from V and 5 bases from J, the junction kept 8 bases outside the gene matches. The CDR3 extends over 16 amino acids. Full variable domain (missing parts from reference TRBV7-9 and TRBJ1-5): DTGVSQNPRHKITKRGQNVTFRCDPISEHNRLYWYRQTLGQGPEFLTYFQNEAQLEKSRLLSDRFSAERPKGSFSTLEIQRTEQGDSAMYLCASSLRGAGGDQPQHFGDGTRLSIL.

The J gene is TRBJ1-5, the V gene TRBV5-5; D unclear. The CDR3 loop spans 15 amino acids. The V and J ends lost 2 bases and 0 bases respectively, with 9 bases between them. The germline CDR1 and CDR2 sequences are SGHKS and YYEKEE (reference sequence). The CDR3 DNA follows: TGTGCCAGCAGCTTCCAGGTAACTAGCAATCAGCCCCAGCATTTT. Protein sequence: CASSFQVTSNQPQHF.